Given below is one TCR beta chain in context. As yet, its antigen is unknown. An end of the junction does not agree with germline; a read error may underlie this. This sample's RNA came from whole unsorted tissue. Distant lung tissue was collected more than 3 cm away from the tumor edge. Three rounds of nested PCR, following a modified ARM-PCR protocol, produced the TCRbeta library. MiXCR, run by TCRdb on the multiplex PCR reads, gives a single entry per CDR3 protein. The table includes approximately 80,000 distinct CDR3 sequences, more than 80% detected once. This sample stems from a study of tumor and adjacent non-tumor tissue in lung cancer. Study details: Histology: about twelve adenocarcinoma, a couple of squamous cell carcinoma, 1 small cell lung cancer.

CDR3 length equals 15 residues. The V gene's germline CDR1 is MGHRA and CDR2 YSYEKL. General study points: Tumor repertoires had a smaller top 100 clone share than normal lung.

Sequencing was done on a sample of distant non-tumor lung tissue. The receptor was isolated from a man aged 55 to 70 with non-small cell lung cancer. The rearrangement joins TRBV4-1 to TRBJ2-1, with D perhaps matching TRBD2 (5 bases). The CDR3 is CANSYTDGVYNEQFF. CDR3 nucleotide sequence: TGCGCCAACAGCTATACGGACGGGGTCTACAATGAGCAGTTCTTC.